This T cell receptor (beta chain) was identified in a study of blood T cell repertoires in COVID-19. In germline, CDR1 is MNHEY, CDR2 SVGEGT. Trimming removed 6 bases at V and 0 bases at J, with 15 bases between. The CDR3 runs 15 residues. Profiled with immunoSEQ multiplex PCR; TCRdb holds only in-frame clones, not every one. The table includes 65,000 to 70,000 clones, approximately 80% detected once. This clonotype originated in an elderly man with active COVID-19. This chain uses TRBV6-2 or TRBV6-3 with TRBJ2-7; no firm D call. The specimen sequenced was peripheral blood. The CDR3 here is CASSLTEPSSYEQYF. For the CDR3, the DNA is TGTGCCAGCAGCCTTACAGAACCTTCCTCCTACGAGCAGTACTTC.